Listed below are T cell receptor beta chains from one sample, sequenced in a study of cytomegalovirus exposure and HLA in healthy donors. This table comes from immunoSEQ multiplex PCR, and its TCRdb copy is limited to in-frame clones, with some not included. The top ten clones hold 6.7% of a sample with some 150,000 clones, over 70% of them seen once. Sequencing was done on a sample of PBMCs. These receptors were taken from a woman in her forties in good health and CMV-seropositive. The conserved cysteine and the conserved F or W are not part of the CDR3 here. Each record gives: J gene, V gene, CDR3 length, CDR3 protein.

TRBJ2-3 TRBV13 14 ASSYTSGEGTDTQY
TRBJ2-7 TRBV7-2 15 ASSLARWLPAGYEQY
TRBJ1-1 TRBV18 13 ASSLSPGGNTEAF
TRBJ2-3 TRBV25-1 13 ASRAGDKLGDTQY
TRBJ2-3 TRBV5-6 12 ASSRGLGTDTQY
TRBJ2-7 TRBV6-6 11 ASSYTTAGEQY
TRBJ2-6 TRBV6-4 13 ASSATGSGANVLT
TRBJ2-3 TRBV18 14 ASSPFWTGAADTQY
TRBJ1-5 TRBV18 12 ASSPMGQPQPQH
TRBJ2-7 TRBV5-1 11 ASSFLSSYEQY
TRBJ2-7 TRBV28 12 ASTYGTGAYEQY
TRBJ1-1 TRBV11-2 11 ASSFVEAVEAF
TRBJ1-1 TRBV6-6 13 ASNIGGGWGTEAF
TRBJ1-1 TRBV18 11 ASAQGHNTEAF
TRBJ1-1 TRBV7-9 11 ASSLRVGFEAL